This entry is about one T cell receptor (beta chain). As yet, its antigen is unknown. 60 Vbeta and 13 Jbeta primers were used in PCR. Per the original methods: In a later analysis, of 80 million to 90 million unique beta chains, about 10 million appeared in at least two donors. Assay: immunoSEQ multiplex PCR; the TCRdb copy retains only in-frame clones and omits some. V and J calls and clone size follow that table, whereas D and trimming were derived from the DNA. This sample has 100,000 to 120,000 clones, with approximately 67% found just once. The data stem from a study of cytomegalovirus exposure and HLA in healthy donors. The ends were cut back, 4 bases at V and 0 bases at J, with 16 bases in the middle. This CDR3 spans 16 amino acids. Germline CDR1 GTSNPN, CDR2 SVGIG (reference sequence). Study outcomes and limitations: 150 or so TCR beta chains were listed as cytomegalovirus-associated.

Sequencing was done on a sample of PBMCs. This rearrangement joins TRBV30 to TRBJ1-3; D not certain. The sequence came from a man between 18 and 29 years old in good health and CMV-seropositive. The CDR3: CAWNPLGLRSGNTIYF. In nucleotides, the CDR3 is TGTGCCTGGAACCCCCTCGGACTTCGCTCTGGAAACACCATATATTTT.